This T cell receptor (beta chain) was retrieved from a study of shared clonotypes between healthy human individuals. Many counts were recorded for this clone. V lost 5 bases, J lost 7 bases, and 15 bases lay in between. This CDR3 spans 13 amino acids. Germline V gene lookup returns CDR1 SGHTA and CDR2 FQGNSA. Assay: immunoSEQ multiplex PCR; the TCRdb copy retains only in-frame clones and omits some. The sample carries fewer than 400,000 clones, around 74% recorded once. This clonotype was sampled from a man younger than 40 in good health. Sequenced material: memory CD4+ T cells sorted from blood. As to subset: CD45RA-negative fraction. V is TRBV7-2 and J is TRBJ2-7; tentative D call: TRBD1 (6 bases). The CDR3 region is CASSRIQGNEQYF. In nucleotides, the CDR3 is TGTGCCAGCAGCAGAATACAGGGCAATGAGCAGTACTTC.